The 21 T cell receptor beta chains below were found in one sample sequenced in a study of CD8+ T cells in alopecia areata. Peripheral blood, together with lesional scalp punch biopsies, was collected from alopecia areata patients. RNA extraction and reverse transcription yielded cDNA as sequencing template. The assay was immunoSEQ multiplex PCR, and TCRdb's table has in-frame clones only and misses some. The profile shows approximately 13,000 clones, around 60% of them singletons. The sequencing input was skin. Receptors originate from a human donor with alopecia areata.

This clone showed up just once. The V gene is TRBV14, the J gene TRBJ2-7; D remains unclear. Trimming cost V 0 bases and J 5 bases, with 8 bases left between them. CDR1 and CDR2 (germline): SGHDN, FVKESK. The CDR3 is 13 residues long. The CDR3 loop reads CASSQENSHEQYF. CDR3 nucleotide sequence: TGTGCCAGCAGCCAAGAGAACAGCCACGAGCAGTACTTC.

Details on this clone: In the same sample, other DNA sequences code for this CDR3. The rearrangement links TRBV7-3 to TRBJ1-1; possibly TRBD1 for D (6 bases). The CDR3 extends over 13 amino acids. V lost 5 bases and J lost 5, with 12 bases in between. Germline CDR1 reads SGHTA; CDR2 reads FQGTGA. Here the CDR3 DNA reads TGTGCCAGCAGCCGGGGTCAGGGGACTGAAGCTTTCTTT. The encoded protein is CASSRGQGTEAFF.

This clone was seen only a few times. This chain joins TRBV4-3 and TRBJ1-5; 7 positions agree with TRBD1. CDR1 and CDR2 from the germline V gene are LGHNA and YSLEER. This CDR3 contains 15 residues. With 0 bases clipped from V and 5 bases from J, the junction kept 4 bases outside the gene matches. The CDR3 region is CASSQEYRGYQPQHF. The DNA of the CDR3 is TGCGCCAGCAGCCAAGAGTACAGGGGTTATCAGCCCCAGCATTTT.

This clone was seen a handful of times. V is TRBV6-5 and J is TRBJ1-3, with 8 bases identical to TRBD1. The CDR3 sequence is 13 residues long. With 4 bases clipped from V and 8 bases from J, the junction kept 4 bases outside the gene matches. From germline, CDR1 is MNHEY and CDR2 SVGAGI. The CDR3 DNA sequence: TGTGCCAGCAGTTTAGGACAGGGCTACACCATATATTTT. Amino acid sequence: CASSLGQGYTIYF.

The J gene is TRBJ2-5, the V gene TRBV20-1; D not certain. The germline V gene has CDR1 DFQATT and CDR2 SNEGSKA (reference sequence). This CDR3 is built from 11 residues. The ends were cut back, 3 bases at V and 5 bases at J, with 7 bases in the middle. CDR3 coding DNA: TGCAGTGCTAGTCTTTGGGAGACCCAGTACTTC. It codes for CSASLWETQYF.

The CDR3, as DNA: TGTGCCTGGAGTACGGCTAGCGAAGCTGGGACCCAGTACTTC. Translation: CAWSTASEAGTQYF. The chain couples TRBV30 to TRBJ2-5; perhaps TRBD2 as D (6 bases). CDR1 is GTSNPN and CDR2 is SVGIG in the germline V gene (reference sequence). V was pared by 2 bases and J by 7 bases, with 17 bases between. This CDR3 region has 14 residues.

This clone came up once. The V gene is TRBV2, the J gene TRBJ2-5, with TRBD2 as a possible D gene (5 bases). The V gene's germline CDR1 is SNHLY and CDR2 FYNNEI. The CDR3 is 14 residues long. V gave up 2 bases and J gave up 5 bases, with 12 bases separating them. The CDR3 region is CASSERVALETQYF. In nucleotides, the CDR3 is TGTGCCAGCAGTGAAAGGGTAGCGTTGGAGACCCAGTACTTC.

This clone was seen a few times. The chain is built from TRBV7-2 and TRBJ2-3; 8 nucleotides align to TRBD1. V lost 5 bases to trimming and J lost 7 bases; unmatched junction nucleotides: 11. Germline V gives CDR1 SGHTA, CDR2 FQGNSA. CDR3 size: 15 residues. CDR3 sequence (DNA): TGTGCCAGCAGCAAACAAGGGACAGGTGGAAATACGCAGTATTTT. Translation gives CASSKQGTGGNTQYF.

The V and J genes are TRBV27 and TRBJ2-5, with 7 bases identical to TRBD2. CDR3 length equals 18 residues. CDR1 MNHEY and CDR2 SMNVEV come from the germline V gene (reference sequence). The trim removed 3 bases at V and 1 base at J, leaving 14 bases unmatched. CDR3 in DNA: TGTGCCAGCAGTTTTTCGTTTTCAGCGGGGCTCCTCCAAGAGACCCAGTACTTC. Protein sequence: CASSFSFSAGLLQETQYF.

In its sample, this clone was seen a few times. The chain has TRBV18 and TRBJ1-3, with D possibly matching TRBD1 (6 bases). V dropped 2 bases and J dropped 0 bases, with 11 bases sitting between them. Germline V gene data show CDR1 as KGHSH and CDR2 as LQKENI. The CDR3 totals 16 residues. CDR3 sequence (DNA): TGTGCCAGCTCACCAAGCCGGACAGCCTCTGGAAACACCATATATTTT. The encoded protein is CASSPSRTASGNTIYF.

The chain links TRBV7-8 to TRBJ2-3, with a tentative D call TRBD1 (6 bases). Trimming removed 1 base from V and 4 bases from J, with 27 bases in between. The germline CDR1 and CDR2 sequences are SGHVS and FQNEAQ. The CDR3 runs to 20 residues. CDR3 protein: CASSLVPPRQAPRQSDTQYF. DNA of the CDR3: TGTGCCAGCAGCTTAGTTCCCCCGAGACAGGCCCCCCGTCAATCAGATACGCAGTATTTT.

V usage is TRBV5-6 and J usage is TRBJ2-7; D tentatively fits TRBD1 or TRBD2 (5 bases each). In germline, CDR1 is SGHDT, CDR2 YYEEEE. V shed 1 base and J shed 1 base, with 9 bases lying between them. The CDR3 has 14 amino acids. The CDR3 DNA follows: TGTGCCAGCAGCTTGACCGGGACGTCCTACGAGCAGTACTTC. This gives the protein CASSLTGTSYEQYF.

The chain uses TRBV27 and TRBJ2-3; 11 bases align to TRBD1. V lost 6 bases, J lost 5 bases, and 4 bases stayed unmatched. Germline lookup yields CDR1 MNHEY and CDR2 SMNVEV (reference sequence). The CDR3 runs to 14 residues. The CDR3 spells CASRGTGGRDTQYF. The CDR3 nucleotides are TGTGCCAGCAGGGGGACAGGGGGGAGAGATACGCAGTATTTT.

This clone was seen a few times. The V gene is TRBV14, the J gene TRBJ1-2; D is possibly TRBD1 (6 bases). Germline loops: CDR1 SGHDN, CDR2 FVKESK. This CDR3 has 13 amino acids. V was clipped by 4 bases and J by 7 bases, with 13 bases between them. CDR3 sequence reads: CASSPGTLPGYTF. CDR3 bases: TGTGCCAGCAGCCCCGGGACATTACCTGGCTACACCTTC. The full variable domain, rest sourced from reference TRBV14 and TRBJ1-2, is EAGVTQFPSHSVIEKGQTVTLRCDPISGHDNLYWYRRVMGKEIKFLLHFVKESKQDESGMPNNRFLAERTGGTYSTLKVQPAELEDSGVYFCASSPGTLPGYTFGSGTRLTVV.

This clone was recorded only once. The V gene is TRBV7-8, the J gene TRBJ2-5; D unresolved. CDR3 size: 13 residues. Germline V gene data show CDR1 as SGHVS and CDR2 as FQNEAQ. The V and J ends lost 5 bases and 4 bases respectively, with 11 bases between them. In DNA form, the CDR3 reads TGTGCCAGCAGCCCTGGGATGTCAGAGACCCAGTACTTC. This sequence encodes CASSPGMSETQYF.

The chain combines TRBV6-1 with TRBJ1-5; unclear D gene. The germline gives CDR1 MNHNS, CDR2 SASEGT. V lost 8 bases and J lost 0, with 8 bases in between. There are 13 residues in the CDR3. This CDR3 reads CASDESSNQPQHF. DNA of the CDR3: TGTGCCAGCGATGAAAGTAGCAATCAGCCCCAGCATTTT.

The CDR3: CASRTRRSSYEQYF. Written as DNA, the CDR3 is TGTGCCAGCCGGACGCGGAGGAGCTCCTACGAGCAGTACTTC. The chain couples TRBV28 to TRBJ2-7, with TRBD2 as a possible D gene (5 bases). Germline-derived CDR1 and CDR2 are MDHEN and SYDVKM. V was clipped by 8 bases and J by 0 bases, with 14 bases between them. This CDR3 is 14 amino acids long. Looking up the rest from reference TRBV28 and TRBJ2-7 gives the full variable domain: DVKVTQSSRYLVKRTGEKVFLECVQDMDHENMFWYRQDPGLGLRLIYFSYDVKMKEKGDIPEGYSVSREKKERFSLILESASTNQTSMYLCASRTRRSSYEQYFGPGTRLTVT.

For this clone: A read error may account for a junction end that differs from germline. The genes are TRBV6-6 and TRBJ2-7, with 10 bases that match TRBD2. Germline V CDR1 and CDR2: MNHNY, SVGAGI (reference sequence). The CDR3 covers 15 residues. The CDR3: CAISDKTSGFYEQYF. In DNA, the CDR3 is TGTGCCATCAGTGATAAGACTAGCGGGTTCTACGAGCAGTACTTC.

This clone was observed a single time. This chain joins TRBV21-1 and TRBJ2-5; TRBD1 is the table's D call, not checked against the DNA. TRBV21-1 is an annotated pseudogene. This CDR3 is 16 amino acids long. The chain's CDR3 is CASSPNQDRSEETQYF. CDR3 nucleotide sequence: TGTGCCAGCAGCCCGAATCAGGACAGATCCGAGGAGACCCAGTACTTC.

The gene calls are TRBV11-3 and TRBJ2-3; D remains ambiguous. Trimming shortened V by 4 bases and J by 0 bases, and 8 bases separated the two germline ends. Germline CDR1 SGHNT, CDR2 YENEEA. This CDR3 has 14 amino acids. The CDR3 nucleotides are TGTGCCAGCAGCTCCGGAATTAGCACAGATACGCAGTATTTT. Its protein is CASSSGISTDTQYF.

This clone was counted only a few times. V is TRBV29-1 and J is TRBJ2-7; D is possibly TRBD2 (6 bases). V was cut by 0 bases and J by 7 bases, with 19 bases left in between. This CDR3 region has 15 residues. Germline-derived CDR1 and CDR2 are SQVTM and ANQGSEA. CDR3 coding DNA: TGCAGCGTTGAAGATTGGAGCAGCCTTGGGGGGGAGCAGTACTTC. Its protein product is CSVEDWSSLGGEQYF.